One sample yielded the 30 T cell receptor beta chains listed below, sequenced in a study of shared clonotypes between healthy human individuals. Method: immunoSEQ multiplex PCR; TCRdb's copy keeps in-frame clones and lacks some. The data contain roughly 2,500,000 clones, roughly 93% of them seen just once; the ten biggest clones take up approximately 0.37%. The sequenced sample was naive CD4+ T cells from PBMCs. Subset: CD45RA+ positively selected. The receptors here all came from a man between 18 and 29 years old in good health. Some clones in this sample may be carry-over from other donors' samples.

The rearrangement links TRBV6-5 to TRBJ2-7; no firm D call. The CDR3 has 13 residues. V shed 6 bases and J shed 3 bases, with 12 bases lying between them. Germline V gene data show CDR1 as MNHEY and CDR2 as SVGAGI. The CDR3: CASRRSSHYEQYF. The DNA for the CDR3 is TGTGCCAGCAGGAGGAGCAGCCACTACGAGCAGTACTTC.

This chain uses TRBV9 with TRBJ1-1; D ambiguous. The germline V gene encodes CDR1 SGDLS and CDR2 YYNGEE. V gave up 2 bases and J gave up 3 bases, with 11 bases separating them. This CDR3 is built from 14 residues. The CDR3 region is CASSVLGSHTEAFF. The CDR3, as DNA: TGTGCCAGCAGCGTTCTTGGTTCCCACACTGAAGCTTTCTTT.

The chain is built from TRBV5-4 and TRBJ2-1, with 13 positions matching TRBD2. Germline V gene sequence: CDR1 SGHNT, CDR2 YYREEE (reference sequence). After removal of 3 bases from V and 4 bases from J, the junction contained 7 bases not matched to a gene. The CDR3 consists of 17 residues. The DNA of the CDR3 is TGTGCCAGCAGCTCAATTATGGGACTAGCGGGATACAATGAGCAGTTCTTC. This codes for CASSSIMGLAGYNEQFF.

CDR3 sequence (DNA): TGTGCCAGCAGCCGAGTGCGGGAGTCAGATACGCAGTATTTT. Residues: CASSRVRESDTQYF. J is TRBJ2-3 and V is TRBV7-3; 7 nucleotides line up with TRBD2. Germline V lookup: CDR1 SGHTA, CDR2 FQGTGA. The CDR3 runs 14 residues. V shed 5 bases and J 4 bases; nucleotides not matched to a gene: 6.

J is TRBJ1-2 and V is TRBV5-4, with D uncertain. Germline-derived CDR1 and CDR2 are SGHNT and YYREEE (reference sequence). V was pared by 1 base and J by 8 bases, with 9 bases between. The length of the CDR3 is 12 residues. The CDR3 nucleotides read TGTGCCAGCAGCTTGAGGGCGGGCGGCTACACCTTC. Its protein is CASSLRAGGYTF.

The CDR3 DNA is TGTGCCAGCCGGGCGATCTACGAGCAGTACTTC. This gives the protein CASRAIYEQYF. This sequence joins TRBV18 and TRBJ2-7; D is uncertain. Trimming cost V 8 bases and J 3 bases, with 8 bases left between them. The CDR3 extends over 11 amino acids. Germline assignment: CDR1 KGHSH and CDR2 LQKENI.

The chain has TRBV6-6 and TRBJ2-7; 11 bases line up with TRBD2. J lost 2 bases, V lost 8 bases, and 8 bases had no gene match. The CDR3 runs to 15 residues. Per the germline V gene, CDR1 is MNHNY and CDR2 is SVGAGI (reference sequence). The CDR3 sequence is CASGETSGGTYEQYF. The CDR3 DNA is TGTGCCAGCGGAGAAACTAGCGGGGGAACCTACGAGCAGTACTTC.

The chain has TRBV5-1 and TRBJ1-2; 8 bases align to TRBD1. Per the germline V gene, CDR1 is SGHRS and CDR2 is YFSETQ. The CDR3 totals 15 residues. V gave up 4 bases and J gave up 1 base; unmatched junction bases: 6. The CDR3 DNA reads TGCGCCAGCAGCATCGGGACAGGAGATAACTATGGCTACACCTTC. It yields the protein CASSIGTGDNYGYTF.

This clone was detected a few times. The chain couples TRBV30 to TRBJ1-1; D not resolved. Germline loops: CDR1 GTSNPN, CDR2 SVGIG (reference sequence). CDR3 length equals 12 residues. Trimming took 0 bases from V and 6 from J, leaving 8 bases between them. CDR3 DNA: TGTGCCTGGAGTGTAGGGCTTCCTGAAGCTTTCTTT. It codes for CAWSVGLPEAFF.

V usage is TRBV2 and J usage is TRBJ2-7, with D uncertain. Germline V gene lookup returns CDR1 SNHLY and CDR2 FYNNEI. This CDR3 has 12 residues. The V end lost 11 bases, the J end lost 3 bases, and 14 bases lay between the germline ends. In DNA form, the CDR3 reads TGTGCCGCAGGCGAGACTGTCTACGAGCAGTACTTC. Translation: CAAGETVYEQYF.

The chain uses TRBV7-9 and TRBJ1-1; no definite D call. The CDR3 has 13 residues. V lost 1 base, J lost 4 bases, and 7 bases lay in between. The germline gives CDR1 SEHNR, CDR2 FQNEAQ (reference sequence). CDR3 sequence (DNA): TGTGCCAGCAGCTTAGATAGGCCCACTGAAGCTTTCTTT. It is translated as CASSLDRPTEAFF.

V usage is TRBV28 and J usage is TRBJ1-5; 7 bases are a match to TRBD1. The CDR3 has 19 amino acids. The V gene's germline CDR1 is MDHEN and CDR2 SYDVKM. Trimming removed 3 bases from V and 0 bases from J; junction bases left unmatched: 14. The CDR3 here is CASSFWTTGEPFSNQPQHF. CDR3 nucleotide sequence: TGTGCCAGCAGTTTTTGGACTACAGGGGAACCCTTTAGCAATCAGCCCCAGCATTTT.

The chain is built from TRBV27 and TRBJ1-2, with 7 bases fitting TRBD1. J lost 0 bases, V lost 6 bases, and 10 bases had no gene match. In germline, CDR1 is MNHEY, CDR2 SMNVEV (reference sequence). This CDR3 spans 16 amino acids. CDR3 bases: TGTGCCAGCAGGTCGACCGGGACAGTTGCTAACTATGGCTACACCTTC. Residues: CASRSTGTVANYGYTF.

CDR3 bases: TGTGCCAGCAGTTCGGGAAGGGGTCAATACGAGCAGTACTTC. It translates to CASSSGRGQYEQYF. The chain has TRBV2 and TRBJ2-7; either TRBD1 or TRBD2 may supply D (5 bases each). The V end was cut by 5 bases, the J end by 4 bases, with 15 bases between. The germline gives CDR1 SNHLY, CDR2 FYNNEI. This CDR3 region has 14 residues.

The chain uses TRBV2 and TRBJ1-5; D is possibly TRBD1 (5 bases). V lost 7 bases, J lost 6 bases, and 19 bases lay in between. The CDR3 is made up of 15 amino acids. CDR1 is SNHLY, CDR2 FYNNEI, per germline. CDR3 in amino acids: CASKRDSGGGQPQHF. CDR3 sequence (DNA): TGTGCCAGCAAACGGGACTCTGGGGGAGGTCAGCCCCAGCATTTT.

This chain links TRBV19 with TRBJ2-7, with TRBD1 matching over 8 bases. The CDR3 sequence is 15 residues long. From germline, CDR1 is LNHDA and CDR2 SQIVND (reference sequence). Germline trimming cut 9 bases from V and 2 bases from J; bases unmatched to any gene: 12. CDR3 sequence reads: CASRQGLSGPYEQYF. The CDR3 DNA reads TGTGCCAGCAGACAGGGGTTGAGCGGGCCCTACGAGCAGTACTTC.

The rearrangement links TRBV29-1 to TRBJ1-2; D is ambiguous. Trimming removed 5 bases at V and 4 bases at J, with 17 bases between. This CDR3 is 14 amino acids long. Germline assignment: CDR1 SQVTM and CDR2 ANQGSEA. CDR3 DNA sequence: TGCAGCGTTTTACTCTCGGTAGGGTTCTATGGCTACACCTTC. Protein sequence: CSVLLSVGFYGYTF.

The rearrangement links TRBV28 to TRBJ2-7; 11 bases are shared with TRBD1. CDR1 is MDHEN and CDR2 is SYDVKM in the germline V gene. The length of the CDR3 is 15 residues. Unmatched junction bases numbered 10, after V lost 5 bases and J lost 7 bases. In DNA, the CDR3 is TGTGCCAGCAGTAATCCCGGGACAGGGGGGCGAGAGCAGTACTTC. Translation: CASSNPGTGGREQYF. Together with reference TRBV28 and TRBJ2-7, the CDR3 gives the full variable domain: DVKVTQSSRYLVKRTGEKVFLECVQDMDHENMFWYRQDPGLGLRLIYFSYDVKMKEKGDIPEGYSVSREKKERFSLILESASTNQTSMYLCASSNPGTGGREQYFGPGTRLTVT.

In this sample, this clone turned up once. The rearrangement links TRBV7-9 to TRBJ1-2; 7 positions match TRBD1. The CDR3 covers 15 residues. Germline values: CDR1 SEHNR, CDR2 FQNEAQ (reference sequence). Trimming cost V 4 bases and J 8 bases; bases outside gene matches: 13. CDR3 DNA sequence: TGTGCCAGCAGCTCAAATCGGGACAGATCTCCCGGCTACACCTTC. The encoded protein is CASSSNRDRSPGYTF.

The gene calls are TRBV25-1 and TRBJ2-5, with D perhaps TRBD2 (6 bases). The germline gives CDR1 MGHDK, CDR2 SYGVNS. The germline V and J ends were trimmed by 5 bases and 3 bases, with 13 bases remaining between them. The CDR3 loop spans 14 amino acids. In DNA, the CDR3 is TGTGCCAGCAGTATTCTTGGCGGGGAAGAGACCCAGTACTTC. Translation gives CASSILGGEETQYF. The full variable domain, in which reference TRBV25-1 and TRBJ2-5 provide the parts outside the CDR3, is EADIYQTPRYLVIGTGKKITLECSQTMGHDKMYWYQQDPGMELHLIHYSYGVNSTEKGDLSSESTVSRIRTEHFPLTLESARPSHTSQYLCASSILGGEETQYFGPGTRLLVL.

The chain has TRBV9 and TRBJ2-3, with TRBD2 matching 7 bases. J gave up 3 bases and V 3 bases, and 13 bases lay outside the gene matches. Germline lookup yields CDR1 SGDLS and CDR2 YYNGEE. The CDR3 totals 17 residues. CDR3 residues: CASSAELRGGPTDTQYF. The CDR3 DNA reads as TGTGCCAGCAGCGCGGAATTGAGGGGAGGGCCAACAGATACGCAGTATTTT.

The V and J genes are TRBV6-5 and TRBJ1-1; a weak D match, TRBD1 (6 bases). Germline assignment: CDR1 MNHEY and CDR2 SVGAGI. Deletions cut 0 bases from V and 4 bases from J, with 9 bases between. The CDR3 runs to 14 residues. CDR3 loop: CASSYSGGITEAFF. The CDR3 DNA follows: TGTGCCAGCAGTTACTCGGGGGGCATCACTGAAGCTTTCTTT.

The chain is built from TRBV5-1 and TRBJ2-3; 7 bases are a match to TRBD2. The germline CDR1 and CDR2 sequences are SGHRS and YFSETQ. This CDR3 has 15 residues. The V and J ends lost 4 bases and 0 bases, in that order; junction bases with no gene match: 5. This chain's CDR3 is CASSPSGISTDTQYF. The CDR3 DNA follows: TGCGCCAGCAGCCCGAGCGGGATAAGCACAGATACGCAGTATTTT.

The rearrangement links TRBV28 to TRBJ2-7; 7 positions match TRBD1. Germline CDR1 MDHEN, CDR2 SYDVKM. V was pared by 0 bases and J by 3 bases, with 2 bases of the junction left unmatched. The CDR3 is 14 residues long. CDR3 loop: CASSLWTGNYEQYF. CDR3 coding DNA: TGTGCCAGCAGTTTATGGACAGGGAACTACGAGCAGTACTTC.

V gene TRBV10-2 combines with J gene TRBJ2-1; TRBD2 agrees at 9 bases. Trimming removed 7 bases from V and 0 bases from J; junction bases left unmatched: 4. Looked up from germline, CDR1 is WSHSY and CDR2 is SAAADI. This CDR3 region has 15 residues. The CDR3 nucleotides read TGCGCCAGCAACACAGCGGGAGGCTCCTACAATGAGCAGTTCTTC. Translated: CASNTAGGSYNEQFF.

This clone showed up just once. The identical CDR3 is also encoded by other nucleotide sequences in the sample. CDR3 sequence (DNA): TGCGCCAGCAGCCAATCGGGAGGGAGGGAGACCCAGTACTTC. Translated: CASSQSGGRETQYF. V gene TRBV4-1 combines with J gene TRBJ2-5, with 8 nucleotides matching TRBD2. CDR1 is MGHRA, CDR2 YSYEKL, per germline. This CDR3 is 14 amino acids long. Losses at the gene ends were 2 bases for V and 5 bases for J; bases not matched to a gene: 4.

Concerning this clone: Different DNA sequences within this sample yield the same CDR3. The chain uses TRBV5-1 and TRBJ2-7; D is possibly TRBD1 (5 bases). Germline V gene sequence: CDR1 SGHRS, CDR2 YFSETQ. The V end was cut by 0 bases, the J end by 1 base, with 8 bases between. CDR3 length: 14 amino acids. The CDR3 nucleotides are TGCGCCAGCAGCTTGGACCCAGGGTCCTACGAGCAGTACTTC. It translates to CASSLDPGSYEQYF.

About this clone itself: Other DNA sequences in this sample translate to the same CDR3. The rearrangement joins TRBV28 to TRBJ1-2, with D perhaps matching TRBD1 (5 bases). The CDR3 has 12 amino acids. Germline V CDR1 and CDR2: MDHEN, SYDVKM. Trimming took 3 bases from V and 8 from J, leaving 10 bases between them. The CDR3 loop is CASSLARGGYTF. Here the CDR3 DNA reads TGTGCCAGCAGTTTGGCGCGGGGGGGCTACACCTTC.

This sequence joins TRBV7-3 and TRBJ2-5; the match to TRBD2 covers 15 bases. V lost 5 bases and J lost 0; bases outside the gene matches: 4. The V gene's germline CDR1 is SGHTA and CDR2 FQGTGA. This CDR3 is built from 17 residues. CDR3 in amino acids: CASSPGTSGRNQETQYF. CDR3 coding DNA: TGTGCCAGCAGCCCCGGGACTAGCGGGAGGAACCAAGAGACCCAGTACTTC.

This clone has more than one count but fewer than ten. The rearrangement joins TRBV28 to TRBJ1-1, with D unresolved. The germline CDR1 and CDR2 sequences are MDHEN and SYDVKM. There are 15 residues in the CDR3. V was trimmed by 4 bases and J by 1 base, leaving 13 bases between them. CDR3 loop: CASSYVSGWNTEAFF. CDR3 coding DNA: TGTGCCAGCAGTTATGTCTCGGGGTGGAACACTGAAGCTTTCTTT.